This T cell receptor (beta chain) was captured in a study of CD4+ T cells in melanoma. Whole-study results and caveats: Neoantigen-specific CD4+ T cells in melanoma reportedly had diverse differentiation states. A reported correlation linked neoantigen-specific CD4+ T cells to CD8+, macrophage and B cell function.

Germline V lookup: CDR1 KGHSH, CDR2 LQKENI. Trimming took off 5 bases at V and 3 bases at J, with 20 bases between the two ends. The CDR3 covers 17 residues. With regard to this clone: Its antigen remains unknown.

Sequencing was performed with immunoSEQ multiplex PCR; in TCRdb, only in-frame clones are kept and a portion is missing. This sample has 13,000 to 15,000 clones; approximately 80% occur once, and the top ten carry 6.4%. The sample was cells from a culture (not recorded whether cultured in vitro). V gene TRBV18 combines with J gene TRBJ1-3; a weak D match, TRBD1 (5 bases). This clonotype originated in a human donor with melanoma. Here the CDR3 reads CASSALLAGMFGNTIYF. CDR3 nucleotide sequence: TGTGCCAGCTCAGCCCTTTTGGCAGGGATGTTTGGAAACACCATATATTTT. Drawing the rest from reference TRBV18 and TRBJ1-3, the complete variable domain is NAGVMQNPRHLVRRRGQEARLRCSPMKGHSHVYWYRQLPEEGLKFMVYLQKENIIDESGMPKERFSAEFPKEGPSILRIQQVVRGDSAAYFCASSALLAGMFGNTIYFGEGSWLTVV.